These T cell receptor beta chains were read from a single sample in a study of cytomegalovirus exposure and HLA in healthy donors. Sequenced by immunoSEQ multiplex PCR; TCRdb stores in-frame clones only, minus some. The table has about 140,000 clones, approximately 80% seen once. Sequencing input: PBMCs. Every receptor here comes from a man aged 30 to 39 in good health and CMV-seropositive. Both conserved end residues are part of each CDR3. The order of the fields is CDR3 protein, CDR3 DNA, D gene, V gene, J gene, clone size. The D gene is left open where the match is weak. Clone size, where shown, is once, few, many, or a class for clones that have expanded.

CASSLGTDTLGEQYF	TGCGCCAGCAGCTTGGGAACGGACACCTTGGGGGAGCAGTACTTC	NA	TRBV5-1	TRBJ2-7	NA
CASSAGGLSSYEQYF	TGCGCCAGCAGCGCGGGGGGTCTGAGCTCCTACGAGCAGTACTTC	TRBD2	TRBV5-1	TRBJ2-7	NA
CASSVSGTSSGELFF	TGTGCCAGCAGCGTTAGCGGGACGAGTAGCGGGGAGCTGTTTTTT	TRBD2	TRBV9	TRBJ2-2	NA
CASSLQGKEQFF	TGTGCCAGCAGTCTACAGGGTAAGGAGCAGTTCTTC	NA	TRBV2	TRBJ2-1	NA
CASSPNRDRGLHF	TGTGCCAGCAGCCCAAACAGGGACCGAGGGCTCCACTTT	NA	TRBV11-2	TRBJ1-6	once
CASSQGSSGRETQYF	TGCGCCAGCAGCCAAGGGAGCTCGGGTCGGGAGACCCAGTACTTC	NA	TRBV4-1	TRBJ2-5	once
CASSKAGVYPEQYF	TGTGCCAGCAGCAAAGCGGGAGTGTATCCCGAGCAGTACTTC	TRBD2	TRBV28	TRBJ2-7	NA
CSVESRLLSTDTQYF	TGCAGCGTTGAAAGCCGTCTACTAAGCACAGATACGCAGTATTTT	NA	TRBV29-1	TRBJ2-3	NA
CASSLDRGTSGNTIYF	TGTGCCAGCAGCTTAGACAGGGGAACCTCTGGAAACACCATATATTTT	TRBD1	TRBV7-8	TRBJ1-3	NA
CASSSGQGTVEQFF	TGTGCCAGCAGCTCGGGACAGGGTACCGTTGAGCAGTTCTTC	TRBD1	TRBV13	TRBJ2-1	once
CASSSLSPLNETQYF	TGTGCCAGCAGTTCCCTAAGCCCGCTCAATGAGACCCAGTACTTC	NA	TRBV28	TRBJ2-5	NA
CASDTPGLSTDTQYF	TGTGCCAGCGATACCCCGGGACTAAGCACAGATACGCAGTATTTT	TRBD2	TRBV28	TRBJ2-3	NA
CASSPGGNQPQHF	TGTGCCAGTAGCCCGGGGGGGAATCAGCCCCAGCATTTT	NA	TRBV19	TRBJ1-5	NA
CASSWVLSGEQYF	TGTGCCAGCAGCTGGGTCCTCTCGGGGGAGCAGTACTTC	NA	TRBV5-5	TRBJ2-7	NA
CASSLPGNQPQHF	TGTGCCAGCAGCTTACCAGGGAATCAGCCCCAGCATTTT	NA	TRBV7-8	TRBJ1-5	NA
CSVEREVTDTQYF	TGCAGCGTTGAGCGGGAGGTCACAGATACGCAGTATTTT	TRBD2	TRBV29-1	TRBJ2-3	NA
CASTLGTSGGRSYNEQFF	TGTGCCAGCACCCTTGGGACTAGCGGGGGCCGCTCCTACAATGAGCAGTTCTTC	TRBD2	TRBV7-9	TRBJ2-1	NA
CASSPPNSGGLVNTQYF	TGTGCCAGCTCACCACCTAATAGCGGGGGCCTTGTGAATACGCAGTATTTT	TRBD2	TRBV18	TRBJ2-3	NA
CASSSGTSGRETQYF	TGTGCCAGCAGCTCCGGGACTAGCGGGAGAGAGACCCAGTACTTC	TRBD2	TRBV5-6	TRBJ2-5	NA
CASSIQGLPEQYF	TGTGCCAGTAGTATCCAGGGGTTGCCCGAGCAGTACTTC	NA	TRBV19	TRBJ2-7	NA
CASSSPQLTGSSYEQYF	TGCGCCAGCAGCTCGCCCCAACTGACAGGGAGCTCCTACGAGCAGTACTTC	TRBD1	TRBV5-1	TRBJ2-7	few
CASSYTGVSEAFF	TGCGCCAGCAGCTACACAGGGGTGAGTGAAGCTTTCTTT	TRBD1	TRBV5-1	TRBJ1-1	NA
CASSLSGFNYGYTF	TGTGCCAGCAGCTTATCCGGATTTAACTACGGCTACACCTTC	NA	TRBV13	TRBJ1-2	once
CASSPLDRGLYEQYF	TGTGCCAGCAGCCCCCTGGACAGGGGGCTGTACGAGCAGTACTTC	TRBD1	TRBV7-6	TRBJ2-7	NA
CASSLGFLAPYNEQFF	TGTGCCAGCAGCTTAGGATTTCTAGCGCCCTACAATGAGCAGTTCTTC	NA	TRBV7-2	TRBJ2-1	NA
CASSSSQLAGGLEQYF	TGTGCCAGCAGCTCCTCCCAACTAGCGGGAGGTCTCGAGCAGTACTTC	TRBD2	TRBV5-4	TRBJ2-7	NA
CASRELAGEGGEQFF	TGTGCCAGCAGAGAACTAGCGGGAGAGGGGGGTGAGCAGTTCTTC	TRBD2	TRBV7-3	TRBJ2-1	few
CASIPPGPRSNPNEQFF	TGTGCCAGCATCCCACCGGGTCCGCGGAGCAACCCTAATGAGCAGTTCTTC	NA	TRBV11-3	TRBJ2-1	few
CASSGSESRFDEQFF	TGTGCCAGCAGCGGGTCTGAGTCGCGTTTCGATGAGCAGTTCTTC	NA	TRBV28	TRBJ2-1	once
CAWNGGGRKYEQYF	TGTGCCTGGAACGGGGGTGGCAGGAAGTACGAGCAGTACTTC	NA	TRBV30	TRBJ2-7	once
CASSEVGREQYF	TGTGCCAGCAGTGAAGTGGGGCGGGAGCAGTACTTC	NA	TRBV6-1	TRBJ2-7	NA
CASSDSDSRETQYF	TGTGCCAGCAGTGACTCGGACAGTCGAGAGACCCAGTACTTC	NA	TRBV25-1	TRBJ2-5	NA
CASRDRFSYEQYF	TGTGCCAGCAGGGACAGGTTCTCCTACGAGCAGTACTTC	TRBD1	TRBV6-1	TRBJ2-7	NA
CASSFGGTSGNTIYF	TGCGCCAGCAGCTTCGGGGGTACCTCTGGAAACACCATATATTTT	NA	TRBV4-1	TRBJ1-3	NA
CASSSRGQFTDTQYF	TGTGCCAGCAGCTCGAGGGGGCAGTTCACAGATACGCAGTATTTT	TRBD1	TRBV5-8	TRBJ2-3	once
CASIRLGGPGANVLTF	TGTGCCAGCATCAGACTCGGAGGCCCTGGGGCCAACGTCCTGACTTTC	NA	TRBV11-2	TRBJ2-6	NA
CASSPGQAGELFF	TGCGCCAGCAGTCCTGGACAGGCCGGGGAGCTGTTTTTT	TRBD1	TRBV4-1	TRBJ2-2	NA
CASRAPGQGLMSAGELFF	TGTGCCAGCAGAGCTCCGGGACAGGGTCTTATGTCCGCCGGGGAGCTGTTTTTT	TRBD1	TRBV7-2	TRBJ2-2	NA
CASSLAGEGETQYF	TGTGCCAGCAGCCTAGCGGGAGAAGGAGAGACCCAGTACTTC	TRBD2	TRBV11-3	TRBJ2-5	NA
CASRETSGSANTQYF	TGTGCCAGCAGGGAGACTAGCGGGAGTGCGAATACGCAGTATTTT	TRBD2	TRBV2	TRBJ2-3	NA
CASSEGDARQGAGEKLFF	TGTGCCAGCAGTGAAGGGGACGCGAGACAGGGGGCGGGCGAAAAACTGTTTTTT	TRBD1	TRBV6-1	TRBJ1-4	NA
CASSLGQGTGELFF	TGTGCCAGCAGCTTAGGGCAGGGGACCGGGGAGCTGTTTTTT	NA	TRBV7-3	TRBJ2-2	NA
CAISPGGEIYGYTF	TGTGCCATCTCCCCGGGAGGGGAGATTTATGGCTACACCTTC	NA	TRBV10-3	TRBJ1-2	few
CASSLSGTTNEKLFF	TGTGCCAGCAGCTTAAGCGGGACCACAAATGAAAAACTGTTTTTT	NA	TRBV7-2	TRBJ1-4	NA
CASSLGTPTYEQYF	TGCGCCAGCAGCTTGGGGACACCGACCTACGAGCAGTACTTC	NA	TRBV5-1	TRBJ2-7	NA
CASLSGQITDTQYF	TGTGCCAGCCTGTCGGGACAGATCACAGATACGCAGTATTTT	TRBD1	TRBV28	TRBJ2-3	NA
CASSLAGLARNIQYF	TGTGCCAGCAGCTTAGCAGGGCTAGCTAGAAACATTCAGTACTTC	NA	TRBV7-9	TRBJ2-4	NA
CASSLSAGTGGEYEQYF	TGTGCCAGCAGCTTATCCGCCGGGACAGGGGGCGAATACGAGCAGTACTTC	TRBD1	TRBV7-3	TRBJ2-7	NA
CSVEGPETGVGEQYF	TGCAGCGTTGAAGGCCCAGAGACAGGGGTAGGCGAGCAGTACTTC	TRBD1	TRBV29-1	TRBJ2-7	once
CASSSTSGRSDTQYF	TGTGCCAGCAGCTCCACTAGCGGGAGATCGGATACGCAGTATTTT	TRBD2	TRBV7-6	TRBJ2-3	once
CASSLVREGSPLHF	TGTGCCAGCAGCTTAGTGCGGGAAGGTTCACCCCTCCACTTT	NA	TRBV11-1	TRBJ1-6	NA
CASSDYGQETQYF	TGTGCCAGCAGTGACTACGGCCAAGAGACCCAGTACTTC	NA	TRBV2	TRBJ2-5	once
CASSPAGTEGPLHF	TGTGCCAGCAGCCCAGCCGGGACAGAAGGACCCCTCCACTTT	TRBD1	TRBV11-2	TRBJ1-6	NA
CASRGTAVNTGELFF	TGTGCCAGCAGAGGGACAGCGGTCAACACCGGGGAGCTGTTTTTT	TRBD1	TRBV2	TRBJ2-2	once
CASSQWTGGAGTDTQYF	TGCGCCAGCAGCCAGTGGACAGGGGGCGCGGGCACAGATACGCAGTATTTT	TRBD1	TRBV4-1	TRBJ2-3	NA
CASSLVPNEQFF	TGTGCCAGCAGCTTAGTCCCGAATGAGCAGTTCTTC	NA	TRBV7-9	TRBJ2-1	NA